A selection of T cell receptor beta chains follows, all from one sample in a study of T cell changes during pregnancy in multiple sclerosis. Sequencing used immunoSEQ multiplex PCR; TCRdb keeps in-frame clones, though not all of them. The sample shows under 35,000 clones, 85% of them seen only once. The sequences come from CD8+ T cells from peripheral blood mononuclear cells, collected after pregnancy. The receptors derive from a female donor with multiple sclerosis, enrolled in a pregnancy study. Both conserved end residues are part of each CDR3. A D gene is named only where the DNA matches it firmly. Size tells how often a clone was seen (once, few, many) or the class of an expanded clone, and some rows leave it out.

J gene | D gene | V gene | clone size | CDR3 DNA | CDR3 protein
TRBJ2-3 | . | TRBV28 | . | TGTGCCAGCAGCTACCTCACAGATACGCAGTATTTT | CASSYLTDTQYF
TRBJ1-4 | . | TRBV4-1 | . | TGCGCCAGCAGCCACCGGAGGGGCCTTAATGAAAAACTGTTTTTT | CASSHRRGLNEKLFF
TRBJ1-1 | . | TRBV4-3 | few | TGCGCCAGCAGCCCCAGCTCTGGAGGAACTGAAGCTTTCTTT | CASSPSSGGTEAFF
TRBJ2-1 | . | TRBV6-5 | . | TGTGCCAGCAGTTACTCGACGGCGGGGTTAGGGCATGAGCAGTTCTTC | CASSYSTAGLGHEQFF
TRBJ1-4 | TRBD1 | TRBV2 | many | TGTGCCAGCAGTGAAGTGGTGGCAGGTGGGACAGCAACTAATGAAAAACTGTTTTTT | CASSEVVAGGTATNEKLFF
TRBJ1-1 | . | TRBV4-1 | few | TGCGCCAGCAGCCAAGCCCCGGGGAACACTGAAGCTTTCTTT | CASSQAPGNTEAFF
TRBJ2-1 | TRBD1 | TRBV30 | . | TGTGCCTCACGGGACAGGGGGCCGTATGAGCAGTTCTTC | CASRDRGPYEQFF
TRBJ1-2 | . | TRBV6-5 | . | TGTGCCAGCAGTTACTCCACCCTTTACATTAACTATGGCTACACCTTC | CASSYSTLYINYGYTF
TRBJ1-1 | . | TRBV27 | . | TGTGCCAGCAGTTTATTGAGGGCGCCGGGCGAACTGAACACTGAAGCTTTCTTT | CASSLLRAPGELNTEAFF
TRBJ2-3 | TRBD2 | TRBV5-1 | once | TGCGCCAGCAGCCTGTGGACTAGGGCAGATACGCAGTATTTT | CASSLWTRADTQYF
TRBJ2-1 | TRBD2 | TRBV9 | . | TGTGCCAGCAGCCCTTCGGGGGGTTCCTACAATGAGCAGTTCTTC | CASSPSGGSYNEQFF
TRBJ1-1 | . | TRBV5-6 | . | TGTGCCAGCAGCTTGACAGGGTTCGGAGCTTTCTTT | CASSLTGFGAFF
TRBJ1-2 | TRBD1 | TRBV10-3 | few | TGTGCCACCGAGGGCGTTGAAGGGGGCGTCTATGGCTACACCTTC | CATEGVEGGVYGYTF
TRBJ2-2 | TRBD2 | TRBV6-6 | . | TGTGCCAGCAGGGACTCTAGCGGGGGGGAAACCGGGGAGCTGTTTTTT | CASRDSSGGETGELFF
TRBJ1-2 | TRBD1 | TRBV5-1 | . | TGCGCCAGCAGCTTGGGGACAGGGATCTATGGCTACACCTTC | CASSLGTGIYGYTF
TRBJ2-3 | TRBD2 | TRBV10-2 | . | TGCGCCAGTCGACTAGCGGGGGGCAACACAGATACGCAGTATTTT | CASRLAGGNTDTQYF
TRBJ2-7 | . | TRBV11-2 | . | TGTGCCAGCAGCTTAGATCGACTCCCTCCCCTTGACGAGCAGTACTTC | CASSLDRLPPLDEQYF
TRBJ1-1 | . | TRBV7-6 | . | TGTGCCAGCAGCTTAGAAGGGGTGCACGCTTTCTTT | CASSLEGVHAFF
TRBJ2-3 | TRBD2 | TRBV4-2 | . | TGTGCCAGCAGCCAAGGAGGGCCGGGGGGGCAAGATACGCAGTATTTT | CASSQGGPGGQDTQYF
TRBJ2-7 | TRBD2 | TRBV5-1 | once | TGCGCCAGCAGCTCCAGCGGGGGACTCGGGGACGAGCAGTACTTC | CASSSSGGLGDEQYF
TRBJ1-5 | . | TRBV28 | . | TGTGCCAGCAGTTCCACTGGCGGAAGCAATCAGCCCCAGCATTTT | CASSSTGGSNQPQHF
TRBJ1-5 | TRBD1 | TRBV18 | . | TGTGCCAGCTCACCAGGAGGCGGGACAGGGGGTTTCCAGCCCCAGCATTTT | CASSPGGGTGGFQPQHF
TRBJ1-3 | . | TRBV9 | . | TGTGCCAGCAGCGTAGAGAGCTCTGGAAACACCATATATTTT | CASSVESSGNTIYF
TRBJ2-5 | TRBD1 | TRBV7-9 | . | TGTGCCAGCAGCGGTTCCCCGGGACAGGGGTCGGGAGAGCAGTACTTC | CASSGSPGQGSGEQYF
TRBJ2-6 | . | TRBV5-1 | . | TGCGCCAGCAGCCCACGGACTTTATTTTCTGGGGCCAACGTCCTGACTTTC | CASSPRTLFSGANVLTF
TRBJ1-6 | . | TRBV27 | . | TGTGCCAGCAGTCCACTTCCGGGGGATTCACCCCTCCACTTT | CASSPLPGDSPLHF
TRBJ1-4 | TRBD1 | TRBV11-2 | . | TGTGCCAGCAGCCACCTCGGGACAGGGGATGAAAAACTGTTTTTT | CASSHLGTGDEKLFF
TRBJ2-7 | TRBD1 | TRBV27 | . | TGTGCCAGCAGTTTATCCCGGACAGGGAGAGAGCAGTACTTC | CASSLSRTGREQYF
TRBJ2-7 | . | TRBV5-1 | many | TGCGCCAGCAGCCCCCTAGACTCTGGCTACGAGCAGTACTTC | CASSPLDSGYEQYF
TRBJ2-1 | . | TRBV10-3 | . | TGTGCCATCGGTCCCAGGGGCTCGGACAATGAGCAGTTCTTC | CAIGPRGSDNEQFF
TRBJ2-1 | TRBD2 | TRBV10-3 | . | TGTGCCATCAGTGCCTCCTCCGCGGGGGAGTACAATGAGCAGTTCTTC | CAISASSAGEYNEQFF
TRBJ2-7 | . | TRBV27 | . | TGTGCCAGCAGTTTACGAGGGGGAGAGCAGTACTTC | CASSLRGGEQYF